The 8 T cell receptor beta chains reported below all come from one sample, sequenced in a study of blood T cell repertoires in COVID-19. The data were produced by immunoSEQ multiplex PCR, yet TCRdb's version contains in-frame clones alone and is incomplete. The sample lists some 45,000 clones, roughly nine tenths seen once, with just under 6.5% in the top ten. Sequenced material: peripheral blood. The receptors come from a man in his 70s with active COVID-19.

V usage is TRBV5-5 and J usage is TRBJ1-2, with a weak D call TRBD1 (6 bases). The germline CDR1 and CDR2 sequences are SGHKS and YYEKEE (reference sequence). This CDR3 is 14 amino acids long. V was pared by 0 bases and J by 0 bases, with 6 bases between. The CDR3 loop reads CASSLDRANYGYTF. Here the CDR3 DNA reads TGTGCCAGCAGCTTGGACAGGGCTAACTATGGCTACACCTTC.

The chain couples TRBV27 to TRBJ2-7; the match to TRBD1 covers 8 bases. From germline, CDR1 is MNHEY and CDR2 SMNVEV (reference sequence). V was clipped by 6 bases and J by 3 bases; unmatched bases: 16. The CDR3 spans 17 residues. CDR3 bases: TGTGCCAGCAGCCCCTTGGCCCCCAGGGGGCAGGGCTACGAGCAGTACTTC. Amino acid sequence: CASSPLAPRGQGYEQYF.

This clone was detected only once. This sequence joins TRBV4-2 and TRBJ1-1; D uncertain. V was clipped by 0 bases and J by 1 base, with 9 bases between them. Germline values: CDR1 LGHNA, CDR2 YNFKEQ. The CDR3 contains 15 residues. The CDR3 loop reads CASSQDLAGNTEAFF. The CDR3 nucleotides are TGTGCCAGCAGCCAAGATCTGGCAGGGAACACTGAAGCTTTCTTT.

The J gene is TRBJ2-2, the V gene TRBV28; no firm D call. The CDR3 contains 14 residues. Germline assignment: CDR1 MDHEN and CDR2 SYDVKM. V was pared by 0 bases and J by 5 bases, with 7 bases between. This chain's CDR3 is CASSLWSVTGELFF. Written as DNA, the CDR3 is TGTGCCAGCAGTTTATGGTCGGTTACCGGGGAGCTGTTTTTT.

This clone occurred a few times. The chain carries TRBV19 and TRBJ1-6, with D uncertain. This CDR3 region has 13 residues. Germline V CDR1 and CDR2: LNHDA, SQIVND (reference sequence). The V and J ends lost 9 bases and 10 bases respectively, with 16 bases between them. Written as DNA, the CDR3 is TGTGCCAGCAAGGAGAGGGTGTTGTCACCCCTCCACTTT. It codes for CASKERVLSPLHF.

The chain employs TRBV11-2 and TRBJ1-4, with TRBD1 as a possible D gene (6 bases). The V gene's germline CDR1 is SGHAT and CDR2 FQNNGV. Trimming took 5 bases from V and 3 from J, leaving 10 bases between them. This CDR3 comprises 14 residues. Written as DNA, the CDR3 is TGTGCCAGCAGCGAACAGGGCCCTAATGAAAAACTGTTTTTT. Amino acid sequence: CASSEQGPNEKLFF.

V usage is TRBV6-2 or TRBV6-3 and J usage is TRBJ2-3; D may be TRBD1 (6 bases). The CDR3 is 13 amino acids. With 2 bases removed from V and 4 bases from J, the gap between germline ends came to 7 bases. Germline V gives CDR1 MNHEY, CDR2 SVGEGT. The CDR3 coding sequence is TGTGCCAGCAGTTACCAGGGGTCAGATACGCAGTATTTT. As protein: CASSYQGSDTQYF.

The rearrangement links TRBV14 to TRBJ1-5; 7 nucleotides align to TRBD1. The CDR3 loop spans 16 amino acids. Looked up from germline, CDR1 is SGHDN and CDR2 is FVKESK. V trimming: 0 bases; J trimming: 6 bases; junction bases outside the gene matches: 8. The DNA of the CDR3 is TGTGCCAGCAGCCAAGATCTCCAGGGGGTAGGTCAGCCCCAGCATTTT. It codes for CASSQDLQGVGQPQHF. Together with reference TRBV14 and TRBJ1-5, the CDR3 gives the full variable domain: EAGVTQFPSHSVIEKGQTVTLRCDPISGHDNLYWYRRVMGKEIKFLLHFVKESKQDESGMPNNRFLAERTGGTYSTLKVQPAELEDSGVYFCASSQDLQGVGQPQHFGDGTRLSIL.